The 27 T cell receptor beta chains listed next were all sequenced from one sample in a study of blood T cell repertoires in COVID-19. The table came from immunoSEQ multiplex PCR; TCRdb's copy has only in-frame clones and leaves some out. Here the sample spans around 250,000 clones, about 89% being singletons. Sequencing was done on a sample of peripheral blood. These receptors all stem from a woman aged 40 to 50 who had recovered from COVID-19.

The chain joins TRBV7-9 to TRBJ1-6, with D maybe TRBD1 (6 bases). V was trimmed by 1 base and J by 10 bases, leaving 11 bases between them. Germline values: CDR1 SEHNR, CDR2 FQNEAQ (reference sequence). CDR3 length equals 14 residues. The CDR3 sequence: CASSLEGGASPLHF. In DNA form, the CDR3 reads TGTGCCAGCAGCTTAGAGGGGGGGGCCTCACCCCTCCACTTT.

The V call is TRBV12-3 or TRBV12-4, the J call TRBJ2-3; TRBD2 matches 8 bases. This CDR3 region has 13 residues. V was clipped by 2 bases and J by 6 bases; unmatched bases: 1. DNA of the CDR3: TGTGCCAGCAGTTTACTAGCGGGCGATACGCAGTATTTT. Protein sequence: CASSLLAGDTQYF.

The rearrangement uses TRBV5-8 and TRBJ2-7; 7 bases fit TRBD1. The CDR3 runs to 18 residues. Trimming took 0 bases from V and 0 from J; bases not matched to a gene: 12. CDR1 is SGHTS and CDR2 is YDEGEE in the germline V gene. CDR3 residues: CASSLGRGQGEYSYEQYF. In nucleotides, the CDR3 is TGTGCCAGCAGCTTGGGTCGCGGGCAGGGGGAATACTCCTACGAGCAGTACTTC.

This chain connects TRBV19 to TRBJ2-1; 10 positions match TRBD2. The V and J ends lost 3 bases and 1 base, in that order; junction bases with no gene match: 0. The CDR3 is 15 amino acids. From germline, CDR1 is LNHDA and CDR2 SQIVND (reference sequence). CDR3 sequence: CASSMGLASYNEQFF. CDR3 DNA: TGTGCCAGTAGTATGGGACTAGCGTCCTACAATGAGCAGTTCTTC.

The chain uses TRBV27 and TRBJ1-5, with 7 bases aligning to TRBD1. Losses at the gene ends were 6 bases for V and 7 bases for J; bases not matched to a gene: 24. Germline CDR1 MNHEY, CDR2 SMNVEV (reference sequence). This CDR3 has 19 residues. The CDR3 region is CASRKCRKGQLVSLQPQHF. Here the CDR3 DNA reads TGTGCCAGCAGAAAATGTCGAAAGGGACAGTTGGTTAGTTTGCAGCCCCAGCATTTT.

CDR3 nucleotides: TGTGCCAGCAGTTATTCGGACAGGAACCCGAACACCGGGGAGCTGTTTTTT. It encodes CASSYSDRNPNTGELFF. V and J are TRBV6-9 and TRBJ2-2; 7 bases line up with TRBD1. Trimming removed 0 bases from V and 0 bases from J; junction bases left unmatched: 4. The V gene's germline CDR1 is MNHGY and CDR2 SVAAGI. This CDR3 contains 17 residues.

The CDR3 here is CASSLAGQYGYTF. CDR3 DNA sequence: TGTGCCAGCAGCTTGGCTGGACAGTATGGCTACACCTTC. The rearrangement uses TRBV5-4 and TRBJ1-2; tentatively, D is TRBD1 (6 bases). Germline V CDR1 and CDR2: SGHNT, YYREEE (reference sequence). Trimming stripped 0 bases from V and 5 bases from J, with 8 bases between. This CDR3 contains 13 residues. Full variable domain (missing parts from reference TRBV5-4 and TRBJ1-2): ETGVTQSPTHLIKTRGQQVTLRCSSQSGHNTVSWYQQALGQGPQFIFQYYREEENGRGNFPPRFSGLQFPNYSSELNVNALELDDSALYLCASSLAGQYGYTFGSGTRLTVV.

This chain connects TRBV7-9 to TRBJ2-7; the match to TRBD1 covers 9 bases. Per germline, CDR1 SEHNR and CDR2 FQNEAQ (reference sequence). This CDR3 has 13 amino acids. The ends lost 6 bases at V and 3 bases at J; junction bases unmatched: 3. The chain's CDR3 is CASRPGQGYEQYF. DNA of the CDR3: TGTGCCAGCAGGCCGGGACAGGGCTACGAGCAGTACTTC.

J is TRBJ1-1 and V is TRBV3-1 (or the pseudogene TRBV3-2); D gene uncertain. The V and J ends lost 3 bases and 3 bases respectively, with 11 bases between them. The CDR3 contains 14 residues. Looked up from germline, CDR1 is LGHDT and CDR2 is YNNKEL (reference sequence). CDR3 nucleotides: TGTGCCAGCAGCCAGCTTCTCCAGGACACTGAAGCTTTCTTT. This sequence encodes CASSQLLQDTEAFF.

J is TRBJ2-2 and V is TRBV15; D gene ambiguous. Germline assignment: CDR1 LNHNV and CDR2 YYDKDF (reference sequence). Between the trimmed V and J ends, which lost 0 bases and 7 bases, there was a span of 6 bases. The CDR3 is made up of 13 amino acids. CDR3 in amino acids: CATSRDQNGELFF. The DNA for the CDR3 is TGTGCCACCAGCAGAGATCAGAACGGGGAGCTGTTTTTT. Combining the CDR3 with reference TRBV15 and TRBJ2-2 gives the whole variable domain DAMVIQNPRYQVTQFGKPVTLSCSQTLNHNVMYWYQQKSSQAPKLLFHYYDKDFNNEADTPDNFQSRRPNTSFCFLDIRSPGLGDTAMYLCATSRDQNGELFFGEGSRLTVL.

The V gene is TRBV24-1, the J gene TRBJ1-1; D unclear. CDR1 and CDR2 from the germline V gene are KGHDR and SFDVKD. The V end lost 3 bases, the J end lost 1 base, and 5 bases lay between the germline ends. The CDR3 covers 13 residues. The CDR3 protein is CATSDDKNTEAFF. The DNA for the CDR3 is TGTGCCACCAGTGATGACAAGAACACTGAAGCTTTCTTT.

The chain couples TRBV30 to TRBJ2-3; 8 bases line up with TRBD2. Germline CDR1 and CDR2: GTSNPN and SVGIG (reference sequence). After removal of 2 bases from V and 3 bases from J, the junction contained 4 bases not matched to a gene. This CDR3 spans 14 amino acids. The CDR3 loop reads CAWSSGLGTDTQYF. The CDR3 region has the DNA TGTGCCTGGAGTTCGGGACTAGGAACAGATACGCAGTATTTT.

The chain recombines TRBV18 with TRBJ2-1, with TRBD2 matching over 12 bases. CDR1 and CDR2 from the germline V gene are KGHSH and LQKENI. This CDR3 has 17 residues. V lost 2 bases and J lost 7; bases outside the gene matches: 9. CDR3 coding DNA: TGTGCCAGCTCACCAAGAGTGACTAGCGGGAGTTTGAATGAGCAGTTCTTC. Encoded protein: CASSPRVTSGSLNEQFF.

The CDR3 DNA is TGTGCCAGCAGGGGACCAACGGGGACAGACTACAATGAGCAGTTCTTC. Protein product: CASRGPTGTDYNEQFF. The chain has TRBV28 and TRBJ2-1; 7 bases map to TRBD1. The CDR3 sequence is 16 residues long. Losses at the gene ends were 6 bases for V and 3 bases for J; bases not matched to a gene: 11. CDR1 is MDHEN and CDR2 is SYDVKM in the germline V gene.

This sequence joins TRBV12-3 or TRBV12-4 and TRBJ2-3, with 7 positions matching TRBD2. CDR3 length equals 11 residues. Trimming cost V 7 bases and J 10 bases; bases outside gene matches: 5. Here the CDR3 DNA reads TGTGCCAGCACTCCTAGCGGATCGCAGTATTTT. Translation: CASTPSGSQYF.

The chain is built from TRBV28 and TRBJ2-1; 10 nucleotides match TRBD1. The CDR3 loop spans 14 amino acids. The germline V gene has CDR1 MDHEN and CDR2 SYDVKM. V shed 5 bases and J 5 bases; nucleotides not matched to a gene: 3. The CDR3 sequence: CASSTGQGNNEQFF. CDR3 DNA: TGTGCCAGCAGTACGGGACAGGGGAACAATGAGCAGTTCTTC.

The chain combines TRBV15 with TRBJ2-7, with D uncertain. V lost 5 bases and J 5 bases, leaving 16 bases between the germline ends. This CDR3 is built from 14 residues. Per the germline V gene, CDR1 is LNHNV and CDR2 is YYDKDF (reference sequence). The CDR3 is CATSRANSGHEQYF. CDR3 in DNA: TGTGCCACCAGCCGAGCCAATAGTGGTCACGAGCAGTACTTC.

The rearrangement joins TRBV28 to TRBJ2-7, with a possible D match to TRBD1 (6 bases). Germline CDR1 MDHEN, CDR2 SYDVKM. Trimming removed 5 bases at V and 3 bases at J, with 17 bases between. This CDR3 has 15 amino acids. The CDR3 here is CASSLPGQLIYEQYF. The CDR3 bases are TGTGCCAGCAGTCTTCCCGGACAGCTGATCTACGAGCAGTACTTC.

The chain has TRBV27 and TRBJ2-7; a weak D match, TRBD2 (7 bases). Germline V CDR1 and CDR2: MNHEY, SMNVEV (reference sequence). Trimming took 4 bases from V and 4 from J, leaving 11 bases between them. This CDR3 is 13 amino acids long. The CDR3 DNA sequence: TGTGCCAGCAGTTGGGGAGGGGGTTACGAGCAGTACTTC. This codes for CASSWGGGYEQYF.

The chain has TRBV19 and TRBJ1-2; 7 nucleotides line up with TRBD1. The J segment lost 7 bases and the V segment lost 4 bases, leaving 9 bases of the junction unmatched. Looked up from germline, CDR1 is LNHDA and CDR2 is SQIVND (reference sequence). The CDR3 has 14 amino acids. CDR3: CASSTEQGFRGYTF. For the CDR3, the DNA is TGTGCCAGTAGTACTGAACAGGGGTTTCGTGGCTACACCTTC.

The chain links TRBV14 to TRBJ1-2; the D gene is possibly TRBD1 (6 bases). Trimming shortened V by 1 base and J by 4 bases, and 13 bases separated the two germline ends. Germline V gives CDR1 SGHDN, CDR2 FVKESK. The CDR3 consists of 15 residues. CDR3 sequence reads: CASSQGQGKGYGYTF. CDR3 sequence (DNA): TGTGCCAGCAGCCAAGGCCAGGGGAAGGGCTATGGCTACACCTTC.

V and J are TRBV2 and TRBJ2-7; 7 nucleotides align to TRBD1. Germline CDR1 SNHLY, CDR2 FYNNEI. V shed 5 bases and J 0 bases; nucleotides not matched to a gene: 4. CDR3 length: 14 residues. The CDR3 loop reads CASSTYRGSYEQYF. CDR3 bases: TGTGCCAGCAGTACCTACAGGGGCTCCTACGAGCAGTACTTC.

The CDR3 protein is CASRASGSGEQFF. The DNA of the CDR3 is TGTGCCAGCAGGGCTAGCGGAAGTGGTGAGCAGTTCTTC. The chain links TRBV9 to TRBJ2-1; the match to TRBD2 covers 7 bases. This CDR3 is 13 amino acids long. Germline V lookup: CDR1 SGDLS, CDR2 YYNGEE. The J segment lost 9 bases and the V segment lost 5 bases, leaving 8 bases of the junction unmatched. The full variable domain, rest sourced from reference TRBV9 and TRBJ2-1, is DSGVTQTPKHLITATGQRVTLRCSPRSGDLSVYWYQQSLDQGLQFLIQYYNGEERAKGNILERFSAQQFPDLHSELNLSSLELGDSALYFCASRASGSGEQFFGPGTRLTVL.

The chain joins TRBV29-1 to TRBJ2-3, with D perhaps matching TRBD1 (6 bases). CDR1 and CDR2 from the germline V gene are SQVTM and ANQGSEA. The CDR3 is 15 residues long. V shed 2 bases and J shed 0 bases, with 12 bases lying between them. CDR3 coding DNA: TGCAGCGTTGAACTTCAGGGGAGAAGCACAGATACGCAGTATTTT. Amino acids: CSVELQGRSTDTQYF.

The CDR3: CASRTSSYNEQFF. The DNA for the CDR3 is TGTGCCAGCAGGACTAGCTCCTACAATGAGCAGTTCTTC. The chain is built from TRBV28 and TRBJ2-1; the D gene is possibly TRBD2 (6 bases). Germline-derived CDR1 and CDR2 are MDHEN and SYDVKM. With 6 bases removed from V and 0 bases from J, the gap between germline ends came to 6 bases. The CDR3 sequence is 13 residues long.

The chain employs TRBV10-3 and TRBJ1-5; D is unresolved. Germline CDR1 and CDR2: ENHRY and SYGVKD. This CDR3 is built from 15 residues. Between the trimmed V and J ends, which lost 0 bases and 2 bases, there was a span of 8 bases. CDR3 sequence: CAISESHQGNQPQHF. CDR3 nucleotides: TGTGCCATCAGTGAGTCACATCAGGGCAATCAGCCCCAGCATTTT.

The CDR3 here is CASSAILAGGPDTQYF. Here the CDR3 DNA reads TGTGCCAGCAGCGCTATACTAGCGGGAGGGCCGGATACGCAGTATTTT. V is TRBV7-7 and J is TRBJ2-3; 13 bases are shared with TRBD2. CDR1 and CDR2 from the germline V gene are SSHAT and FNYEAQ (reference sequence). Trimming cost V 5 bases and J 6 bases; bases outside gene matches: 8. The CDR3 length is 16 residues.